A selection of T cell receptor beta chains follows, all from one sample in a study of OX40 agonist ivuxolimab in advanced cancers. Sequenced by immunoSEQ multiplex PCR; TCRdb stores in-frame clones only, minus some. The table has about 64,000 clones, about 85% seen once. Source: CD4+ or CD8+ T cells sorted from blood, taken in a trial of the OX40 agonist ivuxolimab. The receptors come from an adult with an advanced solid tumor such as melanoma, head and neck, liver or kidney cancer. Both conserved end residues are part of each CDR3. The D gene is left open where the match is weak. Clone size is shown for a subset of rows, as once, few, many or a class of expanded clone.

D gene,clone size,V gene,J gene,CDR3 protein,CDR3 DNA
TRBD1,NA,TRBV19,TRBJ2-7,CASSGTGPSYEQYF,TGTGCCAGTAGTGGGACAGGACCCTCCTACGAGCAGTACTTC
TRBD2,NA,TRBV10-3,TRBJ2-3,CAISGLAIRDTQYF,TGTGCCATCAGTGGACTAGCGATTAGAGATACGCAGTATTTT
NA,NA,TRBV9,TRBJ2-1,CASSARAIAGNEQFF,TGTGCCAGCAGCGCCCGGGCTATCGCCGGGAATGAGCAGTTCTTC
TRBD2,NA,TRBV7-2,TRBJ2-7,CASSFKRDYEQYF,TGTGCCAGCAGCTTCAAGCGGGACTACGAGCAGTACTTC
NA,once,TRBV29-1,TRBJ2-3,CSVVGGTDTQYF,TGCAGCGTTGTTGGGGGCACAGATACGCAGTATTTT
NA,few,TRBV6-6,TRBJ1-3,CASSYPEIAGNTIYF,TGTGCCAGCAGTTACCCTGAAATTGCCGGAAACACCATATATTTT
TRBD1,NA,TRBV18,TRBJ1-1,CASSPGQGSTEAFF,TGTGCCAGCTCACCGGGACAGGGAAGCACTGAAGCTTTCTTT
NA,NA,TRBV7-9,TRBJ1-1,CASSNWGGNTEAFF,TGTGCCAGCAGTAATTGGGGCGGGAACACTGAAGCTTTCTTT
TRBD1,few,TRBV2,TRBJ2-3,CASSGQGRNTDTQYF,TGTGCCAGCAGCGGACAGGGCAGGAACACAGATACGCAGTATTTT
NA,once,TRBV7-2,TRBJ1-3,CASSLGGWDTIYF,TGTGCCAGCAGCTTAGGAGGATGGGACACCATATATTTT
TRBD2,NA,TRBV4-2,TRBJ2-3,CASSQVLAGGSTDTQYF,TGTGCCAGCAGCCAAGTCCTAGCGGGGGGTAGCACAGATACGCAGTATTTT
NA,NA,TRBV4-2,TRBJ2-2,CASSQEVSRGTGELFF,TGTGCCAGCAGCCAAGAGGTGTCTAGAGGAACCGGGGAGCTGTTTTTT
TRBD2,NA,TRBV28,TRBJ2-3,CASSSTSVGDTQYF,TGTGCCAGCAGTTCTACTAGCGTGGGGGATACGCAGTATTTT
NA,NA,TRBV10-1,TRBJ2-1,CASSPDSRNEQFF,TGCGCCAGCAGCCCCGACAGCCGAAATGAGCAGTTCTTC
TRBD2,NA,TRBV4-2,TRBJ2-7,CASSQGFAAGDYEQYF,TGTGCCAGCAGCCAAGGATTTGCAGCGGGAGACTACGAGCAGTACTTC
TRBD2,NA,TRBV28,TRBJ2-1,CASRLAGETYNEQFF,TGTGCCAGCAGATTAGCGGGAGAGACCTACAATGAGCAGTTCTTC
NA,NA,TRBV7-3,TRBJ2-3,CASSRGYSTDTQYF,TGTGCCAGCAGCAGAGGCTACAGCACAGATACGCAGTATTTT
NA,NA,TRBV28,TRBJ2-1,CASSGGTGTRPDNEQFF,TGTGCCAGCAGTGGAGGAACCGGGACTCGCCCGGACAATGAGCAGTTCTTC
NA,NA,TRBV18,TRBJ1-5,CASSVKVRGYSNQPQHF,TGTGCCAGCTCTGTAAAAGTTCGGGGGTATAGCAATCAGCCCCAGCATTTT
NA,NA,TRBV7-7,TRBJ2-5,CASSEGSQETQYF,TGTGCTAGCAGCGAGGGTTCCCAAGAGACCCAGTACTTC
NA,NA,TRBV15,TRBJ1-5,CATSRASSVSNQPQHF,TGTGCCACCAGCAGAGCTTCTTCGGTTAGCAATCAGCCCCAGCATTTT
NA,once,TRBV28,TRBJ2-1,CASSLPGLSSYNEQFF,TGTGCCAGCAGTTTACCAGGTCTTAGCTCCTACAATGAGCAGTTCTTC
NA,NA,TRBV5-1,TRBJ2-7,CASSMQGGPSYEQYF,TGCGCCAGCAGCATGCAAGGGGGGCCCTCCTACGAGCAGTACTTC
NA,NA,TRBV2,TRBJ2-2,CASSEGWGRGGSAGELFF,TGTGCCAGCAGTGAAGGTTGGGGGAGAGGAGGTTCTGCCGGGGAGCTGTTTTTT